A selection of T cell receptor beta chains follows, all from one sample in a study of Graves' ophthalmopathy and Graves' hyperthyroidism. TCRdb used MiXCR to reprocess the multiplex PCR reads, holding one entry per CDR3 protein. The table lists fewer than 650,000 distinct CDR3 sequences, about 24% of them singletons, with approximately 6.5% in the top ten. Sequenced: peripheral blood. The receptors were gathered from a young woman with stable Graves' hyperthyroidism. Some clones in this sample may be carry-over from other donors' samples. The CDR3 runs from the conserved cysteine through the conserved F or W. D genes are given only for firm matches. Only some rows state a clone size, as once, few, many or a class for expanded clones.

d_call,v_call,clone_size,j_call,cdr3_aa,cdr3_nt
.,TRBV6-5,many,TRBJ2-5,CASSYSREQETQYF,TGTGCCAGCAGTTACTCCCGGGAGCAAGAGACCCAGTACTTC
TRBD1,TRBV3-1,.,TRBJ2-7,CASSPGTGWAYEQYF,TGTGCCAGCAGCCCTGGGACAGGGTGGGCCTACGAGCAGTACTTC
.,TRBV7-9,many,TRBJ2-7,CASSPELGIYEQYF,TGTGCCAGCAGCCCCGAACTCGGGATCTACGAGCAGTACTTC
TRBD1,TRBV24-1,once,TRBJ2-2,CATSDPGQGATGELFF,TGTGCCACCAGTGATCCGGGGCAGGGGGCGACCGGGGAGCTGTTTTTT
.,TRBV27,many,TRBJ1-2,CASSGGVRYGYTF,TGTGCCAGCAGTGGAGGGGTCCGGTATGGCTACACCTTC
.,TRBV28,many,TRBJ1-1,CASSLSLQVVSTEAFF,TGTGCCAGCAGTTTATCCCTTCAGGTAGTAAGCACTGAAGCTTTCTTT
.,TRBV2,.,TRBJ2-5,CASTEETQYF,TGTGCCAGCACAGAAGAGACCCAGTACTTC
.,TRBV30,many,TRBJ1-1,CAWKRGNLYYTEAFF,TGTGCCTGGAAGCGGGGGAACCTTTATTATACTGAAGCTTTCTTT
.,TRBV27,.,TRBJ1-1,CASSPIPLRVMNTEAFF,TGTGCCAGCAGTCCTATTCCCCTACGTGTTATGAACACTGAAGCTTTCTTT
.,TRBV6-1,.,TRBJ1-1,CASSEFGTNTEAFF,TGTGCCAGCAGTGAATTTGGCACGAACACTGAAGCTTTCTTT
TRBD1,TRBV11-2,many,TRBJ1-1,CASTEMEGARRAEAFF,TGTGCCAGCACCGAAATGGAGGGGGCAAGGAGGGCTGAAGCTTTCTTT
TRBD1,TRBV20-1,.,TRBJ1-6,CSAREWAGQGFYNSPLHF,TGCAGTGCTAGAGAGTGGGCGGGACAGGGGTTCTATAATTCACCCCTCCACTTT